The subject of this entry is one T cell receptor beta chain. Its antigen is unknown. The data originate from a study of CD8 T cells in Susac syndrome. Study summary: Sequenced Susac syndrome patients included about six with active disease and eight who were in remission. General study results and limits: The CD4+ T cell repertoires of Susac syndrome were found to show no clonal expansion.

Germline V gene sequence: CDR1 MDHEN, CDR2 SYDVKM. V lost 4 bases to trimming and J lost 8 bases; unmatched junction nucleotides: 8. The CDR3 sequence is 14 residues long. RNA in amounts of about 0.45 to 1 ug was reverse transcribed with random hexamers. Amplification of the TCR beta CDR3 was carried out by immunoSEQ multiplex PCR, which spanned a total of 54 Vbeta and 13 Jbeta segments. TCRdb ran MiXCR on the immunoSEQ multiplex PCR reads and lists one entry per CDR3 protein. The sample contains under 250,000 distinct CDR3 sequences, about 94% of which appear only once. The V and J genes are TRBV28 and TRBJ1-2; 9 bases align to TRBD1. The sequence was collected from a human donor with Susac syndrome. Sequencing was done on a sample of CD4+ T cells from PBMCs. The CDR3 sequence: CASSSGTGRRGYTF. DNA for the CDR3: TGTGCCAGCAGTTCCGGGACAGGGCGGAGGGGCTACACCTTC.